This T cell receptor beta chain was captured in a study of blood T cell repertoires in COVID-19. On the study more broadly: Whether acute or convalescent, the COVID-19 samples came from the United States, Italy and Spain.

Germline CDR1 MDHEN, CDR2 SYDVKM. Trimming took 9 bases from V and 6 from J; bases not matched to a gene: 5. This CDR3 comprises 13 residues. Method: immunoSEQ multiplex PCR; TCRdb's copy keeps in-frame clones and lacks some. Here the sample spans 150,000 to 200,000 clones, 80% to 90% being singletons. The source material was peripheral blood. This chain connects TRBV28 to TRBJ1-5; 10 nucleotides match TRBD1. The clonotype originates from a human donor with active or convalescent COVID-19. The donor label of this sample is uncertain. This chain's CDR3 is CASGTGAAQPQHF. The DNA for the CDR3 is TGTGCCAGTGGGACAGGGGCGGCTCAGCCCCAGCATTTT.